This TCR beta chain originates from a study of patients and donors after allogeneic stem cell transplantation. TCRdb processed the RT-PCR reads anew with MiXCR; each CDR3 protein has one entry. Here the sample spans 920,000 or so distinct CDR3 sequences, roughly 18% being singletons. The J segment lost 6 bases and the V segment lost 6 bases, leaving 7 bases of the junction unmatched. CDR3 length equals 14 residues. Germline CDR1 MNHNS, CDR2 SASEGT. Sequenced material: blood, either unsorted or a sorted T cell fraction (not recorded which). This chain connects TRBV6-1 to TRBJ1-2; TRBD1 aligns across 10 bases. The sequence came from a human donor who was either an allogeneic HSCT recipient or a stem cell or donor lymphocyte infusion donor (not recorded which). It is not recorded whose cells these are; they may come from a transplant donor. CDR3 region: CASSRGTGVDGYTF. The CDR3 region has the DNA TGTGCCAGCAGCCGCGGGACAGGGGTTGATGGCTACACCTTC.